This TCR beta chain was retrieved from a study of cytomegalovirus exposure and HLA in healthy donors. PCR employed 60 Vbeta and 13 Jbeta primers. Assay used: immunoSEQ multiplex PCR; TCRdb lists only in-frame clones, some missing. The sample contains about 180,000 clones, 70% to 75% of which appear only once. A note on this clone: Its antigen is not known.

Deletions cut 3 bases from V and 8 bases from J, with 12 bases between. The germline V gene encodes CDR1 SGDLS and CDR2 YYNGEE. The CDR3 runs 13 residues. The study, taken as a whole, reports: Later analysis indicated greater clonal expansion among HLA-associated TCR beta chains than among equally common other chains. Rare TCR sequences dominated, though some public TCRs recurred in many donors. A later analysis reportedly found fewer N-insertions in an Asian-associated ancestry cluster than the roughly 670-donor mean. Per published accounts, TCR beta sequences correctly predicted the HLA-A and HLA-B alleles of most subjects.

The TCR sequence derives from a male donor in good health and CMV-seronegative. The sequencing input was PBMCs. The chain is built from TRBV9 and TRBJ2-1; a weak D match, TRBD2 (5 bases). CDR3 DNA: TGTGCCAGCAGCGCGTGGGGAGAGGATGAGCAGTTCTTC. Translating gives CASSAWGEDEQFF.